The clone carrying this TCR beta chain was counted between two and nine times. There are 16 residues in the CDR3. V lost 5 bases to trimming and J lost 0 bases, with 14 bases between them. Germline V CDR1 and CDR2: MNHEY, SMNVEV (reference sequence). This record belongs to a study of T cell repertoires in ileal Crohn's disease. Around 0.45 micrograms of biopsy DNA per sample underwent TCRB immunosequencing. Produced via immunoSEQ multiplex PCR; TCRdb's table is partial and in-frame only. The sample has 970 or so clones, roughly four fifths seen once; the top ten hold more than 13%. Eligibility required adulthood, ileal or ileocolonic Crohn's disease and indicated ileocolonic resection.

V and J are TRBV27 and TRBJ2-4; D remains ambiguous. Sample: ileal tissue. The TCR was taken from an adult with Crohn's disease. The chain's CDR3 is CASSRDSVIAKNIQYF. The CDR3 nucleotides read TGTGCCAGCAGTCGTGACTCTGTAATAGCCAAAAACATTCAGTACTTC.